The rows below give T cell receptor beta chains drawn from one sample of a study of blood T cells in healthy people across ages. Using its own MiXCR run on the 5' RACE reads, TCRdb lists one record per CDR3 protein. Here the sample spans about 780,000 distinct CDR3 sequences, 60% to 80% being singletons. Specimen: blood. These TCRs come from a man younger than 45 in good health. Both conserved end residues are part of each CDR3. The D gene is left open where the match is weak. Clone size, where shown, is once, few, many, or a class for clones that have expanded.

J: TRBJ2-1
D: TRBD1
V: TRBV6-5
size: few
DNA: TGTGCCAGCAGTTACTCCCGGGGACAGGGGGCTCGGAATGAGCAGTTCTTC
CDR3: CASSYSRGQGARNEQFF

J: TRBJ2-1
D: TRBD2
V: TRBV6-6
size: NA
DNA: TGTGCCAGCAGCCCTCTAGGACTAGCGGGGGGCAATGAGCAGTTCTTC
CDR3: CASSPLGLAGGNEQFF

J: TRBJ2-7
D: NA
V: TRBV12-3/TRBV12-4
size: NA
DNA: TGTGCCAGCAGTTTAGCGCGGGACGTATTTTACGAGCAGTACTTC
CDR3: CASSLARDVFYEQYF

J: TRBJ1-4
D: NA
V: TRBV7-2
size: once
DNA: TGTGCCAGCAGCTTTAGAAATTTATGGACAGTTAATGAAAAACTGTTTTTT
CDR3: CASSFRNLWTVNEKLFF

J: TRBJ2-3
D: TRBD2
V: TRBV6-5
size: few
DNA: TGTGCCAGCAGTTACGGGGATAGCGGGTCCTTAGATACGCAGTATTTT
CDR3: CASSYGDSGSLDTQYF

J: TRBJ1-1
D: NA
V: TRBV18
size: NA
DNA: TGTGCCAGCTCACCACAGGCTTCGAACACTGAAGCTTTCTTT
CDR3: CASSPQASNTEAFF

J: TRBJ1-2
D: NA
V: TRBV5-1
size: few
DNA: TGCGCCAGCAGGGCCGGGACGGAATATATGGCCGGCTACACCTTC
CDR3: CASRAGTEYMAGYTF

J: TRBJ2-1
D: TRBD1
V: TRBV5-1
size: NA
DNA: TGCGCCAGCAGCTTGGTGTCGACAGGGGGCTACAATGAGCAGTTCTTC
CDR3: CASSLVSTGGYNEQFF

J: TRBJ2-2
D: NA
V: TRBV29-1
size: few
DNA: TGCAGCGTTGAAGGGAGCACCGGGGAGCTGTTTTTT
CDR3: CSVEGSTGELFF

J: TRBJ2-3
D: NA
V: TRBV19
size: NA
DNA: TGTGCCAGTAGCTCCCAGGGGCTAACAGATACGCAGTATTTT
CDR3: CASSSQGLTDTQYF